The 30 T cell receptor beta chains listed next were all sequenced from one sample in a study of cytomegalovirus exposure and HLA in healthy donors. A multiplex PCR was run with 60 Vbeta primers and 13 Jbeta primers. This table comes from immunoSEQ multiplex PCR, and its TCRdb copy is limited to in-frame clones, with some not included. This sample has over 150,000 clones, with about 78% found just once. Sequenced input: PBMCs. The receptors derive from a woman aged 45-60 years in good health and CMV-seropositive.

The chain recombines TRBV29-1 with TRBJ2-7; 9 bases fit TRBD1. The trim removed 6 bases at V and 5 bases at J, leaving 11 bases unmatched. The CDR3 consists of 14 residues. Germline-derived CDR1 and CDR2 are SQVTM and ANQGSEA. CDR3 region: CSVKGQGNLNEQYF. The CDR3 bases are TGCAGCGTCAAAGGACAGGGGAATCTGAACGAGCAGTACTTC.

Remarks on this clone: One junction end does not reproduce the germline sequence, and a read error may be involved. The chain links TRBV7-9 to TRBJ1-6, with D possibly TRBD1 on 5 matching bases. The CDR3 loop spans 14 amino acids. Germline V CDR1 and CDR2: SEHNR, FQNEAQ (reference sequence). CDR3 amino acids: CSSSLTGYNSPLHF. CDR3 bases: TGTTCCAGCAGCTTAACAGGTTATAATTCACCCCTCCACTTT.

The J gene is TRBJ2-3, the V gene TRBV5-1; 7 bases map to TRBD1. After removal of 4 bases from V and 0 bases from J, the junction contained 8 bases not matched to a gene. CDR1 is SGHRS, CDR2 YFSETQ, per germline. The length of the CDR3 is 16 residues. The CDR3 sequence is CASSQGDSASTDTQYF. The DNA of the CDR3 is TGCGCCAGCAGCCAAGGGGACAGTGCTAGCACAGATACGCAGTATTTT.

The sample holds one count of this clone. The rearrangement joins TRBV7-9 to TRBJ2-1; 11 positions agree with TRBD2. This CDR3 is built from 16 residues. Germline V gene data show CDR1 as SEHNR and CDR2 as FQNEAQ (reference sequence). V was clipped by 4 bases and J by 8 bases; unmatched bases: 10. The CDR3 protein is CASSSPTSGGLYEQFF. Here the CDR3 DNA reads TGTGCCAGCAGCTCCCCCACTAGCGGGGGATTGTATGAGCAGTTCTTC.

This clone was detected only once. The rearrangement links TRBV9 to TRBJ2-7; the match to TRBD1 covers 11 bases. The CDR3 extends over 16 amino acids. Germline V gene sequence: CDR1 SGDLS, CDR2 YYNGEE. Trimming at V came to 4 bases and at J to 1 base, leaving 7 bases not matched to a gene. In DNA form, the CDR3 reads TGTGCCAGCAGCCTCGGGACAGGGGGTTTATCCTACGAGCAGTACTTC. Its translation is CASSLGTGGLSYEQYF.

V and J are TRBV11-2 and TRBJ2-7; 7 bases line up with TRBD1. The CDR3 is made up of 14 amino acids. After removal of 6 bases from V and 1 base from J, the junction contained 6 bases not matched to a gene. Germline V gene data show CDR1 as SGHAT and CDR2 as FQNNGV. The DNA of the CDR3 is TGTGCCAGCAGTCGCGGACAGGTATCCTACGAGCAGTACTTC. This gives the protein CASSRGQVSYEQYF. The variable domain in full, completed from reference TRBV11-2 and TRBJ2-7, reads EAGVAQSPRYKIIEKRQSVAFWCNPISGHATLYWYQQILGQGPKLLIQFQNNGVVDDSQLPKDRFSAERLKGVDSTLKIQPAKLEDSAVYLCASSRGQVSYEQYFGPGTRLTVT.

V and J are TRBV6-5 and TRBJ2-7; TRBD1 matches 9 bases. This CDR3 spans 14 amino acids. Germline CDR1 is MNHEY and CDR2 is SVGAGI. The trim removed 5 bases at V and 5 bases at J, leaving 7 bases unmatched. The CDR3 bases are TGTGCCAGCAGTCCGGGACAGGGTGTCCACGAGCAGTACTTC. Protein: CASSPGQGVHEQYF.

The V call is TRBV4-2, the J call TRBJ2-5; TRBD2 matches 8 bases. Germline V gene sequence: CDR1 LGHNA, CDR2 YNFKEQ. V trimming: 1 base; J trimming: 2 bases; junction bases outside the gene matches: 9. This CDR3 region has 17 residues. Here the CDR3 reads CASSQGYRRGAQETQYF. CDR3 DNA sequence: TGTGCCAGCAGCCAAGGTTATCGGCGGGGGGCACAAGAGACCCAGTACTTC.

This clone was counted a few times. J is TRBJ1-5 and V is TRBV27, with D possibly TRBD1 on 6 matching bases. Trimming pared 6 bases from V and 1 base from J, leaving 13 bases between. Germline assignment: CDR1 MNHEY and CDR2 SMNVEV (reference sequence). This CDR3 contains 15 residues. DNA of the CDR3: TGTGCCAGCAGCCAACAGGGTAGGAGCAATCAGCCCCAGCATTTT. Its protein product is CASSQQGRSNQPQHF.

V usage is TRBV6-5 and J usage is TRBJ1-5; D remains ambiguous. Germline V gene sequence: CDR1 MNHEY, CDR2 SVGAGI. V was clipped by 4 bases and J by 4 bases, with 17 bases between them. This CDR3 has 16 amino acids. CDR3 DNA: TGTGCCAGCAGTTTTGGTCCCAACTCAATAAATCAGCCCCAGCATTTT. As protein: CASSFGPNSINQPQHF.

This clone was seen a few times. The CDR3: CASSLDRHSYEQYF. The CDR3 DNA follows: TGTGCCAGCAGCTTGGACAGACACTCCTACGAGCAGTACTTC. This chain links TRBV5-5 with TRBJ2-7; the D is unclear. The CDR3 sequence is 14 residues long. With 0 bases removed from V and 0 bases from J, the gap between germline ends came to 7 bases. Germline loops: CDR1 SGHKS, CDR2 YYEKEE (reference sequence).

This chain uses TRBV5-6 with TRBJ2-2; D gene uncertain. Trimming left V 6 bases short and J 7 bases short, with 7 bases between. The germline gives CDR1 SGHDT, CDR2 YYEEEE. The CDR3 length is 11 residues. CDR3: CASTFGGELFF. CDR3 DNA sequence: TGTGCCAGCACCTTCGGCGGGGAGCTGTTTTTT.

CDR3 sequence (DNA): TGTGCCAGCAGGAGGACAGGGGAGGCTGGGGCCAACGTCCTGACTTTC. Translated: CASRRTGEAGANVLTF. This chain uses TRBV2 with TRBJ2-6; TRBD1 agrees at 9 bases. The CDR3 is 16 residues long. Germline V lookup: CDR1 SNHLY, CDR2 FYNNEI. After removal of 6 bases from V and 2 bases from J, the junction contained 5 bases not matched to a gene.

The chain links TRBV7-9 to TRBJ1-3; TRBD1 agrees at 8 bases. The trim removed 0 bases at V and 1 base at J, leaving 2 bases unmatched. The germline gives CDR1 SEHNR, CDR2 FQNEAQ (reference sequence). CDR3 length: 16 amino acids. CDR3 sequence: CASSLAGTGSGNTIYF. CDR3 DNA sequence: TGTGCCAGCAGCTTAGCTGGGACAGGTTCTGGAAACACCATATATTTT.

The chain uses TRBV19 and TRBJ2-2; tentative D call: TRBD1 (5 bases). The CDR3 runs 16 residues. Germline V gives CDR1 LNHDA, CDR2 SQIVND (reference sequence). The ends were cut back, 1 base at V and 4 bases at J, with 13 bases in the middle. The DNA of the CDR3 is TGTGCCAGTAGTATAGGTCACAGGTTTGGCACCGGGGAGCTGTTTTTT. Protein: CASSIGHRFGTGELFF. The full variable domain, its missing parts supplied by reference TRBV19 and TRBJ2-2, is DGGITQSPKYLFRKEGQNVTLSCEQNLNHDAMYWYRQDPGQGLRLIYYSQIVNDFQKGDIAEGYSVSREKKESFPLTVTSAQKNPTAFYLCASSIGHRFGTGELFFGEGSRLTVL.

The genes are TRBV15 and TRBJ2-7, with D possibly matching TRBD2 (6 bases). The V end was cut by 0 bases, the J end by 7 bases, with 13 bases between. Germline values: CDR1 LNHNV, CDR2 YYDKDF (reference sequence). The CDR3 is made up of 14 amino acids. CDR3 in amino acids: CATSRDRRAGEQYF. The DNA of the CDR3 is TGTGCCACCAGCAGAGATCGGAGGGCTGGGGAGCAGTACTTC. The full variable domain, completed using reference TRBV15 and TRBJ2-7, is DAMVIQNPRYQVTQFGKPVTLSCSQTLNHNVMYWYQQKSSQAPKLLFHYYDKDFNNEADTPDNFQSRRPNTSFCFLDIRSPGLGDTAMYLCATSRDRRAGEQYFGPGTRLTVT.

The rearrangement links TRBV4-1 to TRBJ1-5; possibly TRBD1 for D (6 bases). This CDR3 is 16 amino acids long. Trimming pared 3 bases from V and 1 base from J, leaving 13 bases between. The germline CDR1 and CDR2 sequences are MGHRA and YSYEKL. The CDR3 sequence is CASSQGNTGSNQPQHF. The CDR3 bases are TGCGCCAGCAGCCAGGGTAATACAGGGAGCAATCAGCCCCAGCATTTT.

This rearrangement joins TRBV5-6 to TRBJ2-7; TRBD1 matches 8 bases. The germline V gene has CDR1 SGHDT and CDR2 YYEEEE. The CDR3 covers 18 residues. The V and J ends lost 4 bases and 6 bases, in that order; junction bases with no gene match: 21. DNA of the CDR3: TGTGCCAGCAGCCGTACTTACTTAGGACAGGGCTTCTTGGGCGAGCAGTACTTC. Protein product: CASSRTYLGQGFLGEQYF.

J is TRBJ2-7 and V is TRBV6-1, with D possibly TRBD2 on 7 matching bases. Germline values: CDR1 MNHNS, CDR2 SASEGT. V lost 1 base and J lost 5, with 15 bases in between. The CDR3 length is 15 residues. This CDR3 is CASSEGRGGGNEQYF. The CDR3 nucleotides read TGTGCCAGCAGTGAAGGAAGAGGGGGGGGAAACGAGCAGTACTTC.

The chain has TRBV6-5 and TRBJ2-3; 9 bases are shared with TRBD2. Germline V lookup: CDR1 MNHEY, CDR2 SVGAGI. Trimming removed 6 bases from V and 2 bases from J; junction bases left unmatched: 6. The CDR3 spans 15 residues. The CDR3 loop is CASRVAGVVTDTQYF. The CDR3 coding sequence is TGTGCCAGCAGGGTAGCGGGGGTCGTCACAGATACGCAGTATTTT.

The chain joins TRBV11-2 to TRBJ2-7, with 7 bases fitting TRBD1. The germline CDR1 and CDR2 sequences are SGHAT and FQNNGV. This CDR3 region has 14 residues. The trim removed 7 bases at V and 4 bases at J, leaving 10 bases unmatched. The DNA for the CDR3 is TGTGCCAGCAACAGGGGAGACGGAATTTACGAGCAGTACTTC. Its translation is CASNRGDGIYEQYF.

The V and J genes are TRBV15 and TRBJ1-1, with TRBD1 matching over 7 bases. Germline V CDR1 and CDR2: LNHNV, YYDKDF (reference sequence). Trimming at V came to 0 bases and at J to 11 bases, leaving 12 bases not matched to a gene. This CDR3 contains 15 residues. CDR3 sequence (DNA): TGTGCCACCAGCAGAGACCCAATCAGTCAGGGGGAGGCTTTCTTT. This codes for CATSRDPISQGEAFF.

This sequence joins TRBV6-4 and TRBJ2-3; perhaps TRBD1 as D (6 bases). Trimming took off 0 bases at V and 8 bases at J, with 15 bases between the two ends. This CDR3 comprises 15 residues. In germline, CDR1 is MRHNA, CDR2 SNTAGT. The CDR3 protein is CASSDSGAPPGTQYF. Here the CDR3 DNA reads TGTGCCAGCAGTGACTCGGGGGCCCCGCCGGGTACGCAGTATTTT.

The chain joins TRBV11-1 to TRBJ2-3; D is uncertain. Per the germline V gene, CDR1 is SGHAT and CDR2 is FQDESV (reference sequence). This CDR3 spans 14 amino acids. The V and J ends lost 1 base and 2 bases respectively, with 7 bases between them. The CDR3, as DNA: TGTGCCAGCAGCTTAGGGCCAGTCACAGATACGCAGTATTTT. This gives the protein CASSLGPVTDTQYF.

A remark on this clone: Sequence at one end of the junction differs from germline and may be a read error. CDR3 sequence: CASGVGQNLDF. The DNA of the CDR3 is TGTGCTAGTGGTGTGGGGCAGAATCTAGACTTC. The chain recombines TRBV12-5 with TRBJ2-7, with D perhaps matching TRBD1 (5 bases). The CDR3 runs to 11 residues. Germline loops: CDR1 LGHNT, CDR2 FRNRAP.

This chain links TRBV5-6 with TRBJ1-1; 8 bases fit TRBD1. The J segment lost 9 bases and the V segment lost 4 bases, leaving 11 bases of the junction unmatched. The germline V gene has CDR1 SGHDT and CDR2 YYEEEE. CDR3 length: 14 amino acids. CDR3 nucleotides: TGTGCCAGCAGCCGAGGGGGACAGGAGGTTAAAGCTTTCTTT. Its translation: CASSRGGQEVKAFF.

This clone was seen a single time. At one boundary the junction diverges from the germline segment, which might be a read error. The chain recombines TRBV7-9 with TRBJ2-3; TRBD2 aligns across 9 bases. CDR1 is SEHNR and CDR2 is FQNEAQ in the germline V gene (reference sequence). CDR3 size: 15 residues. CDR3 in DNA: TGTTCCAGCAGCTTAGCGCTAGCGGGGACAGATACGCAGTATTTT. Translated, it gives CSSSLALAGTDTQYF.

The chain couples TRBV7-2 to TRBJ2-7, with TRBD1 matching over 7 bases. J was trimmed by 4 bases and V by 9 bases; bases with no gene match: 9. The CDR3 spans 13 residues. Germline CDR1 is SGHTA and CDR2 is FQGNSA. CDR3 in amino acids: CASREGGLYEQYF. In DNA form, the CDR3 reads TGTGCCAGTCGAGAAGGGGGCTTATACGAGCAGTACTTC.

Only a few counts were recorded for this clone. J is TRBJ1-4 and V is TRBV19; TRBD1 is a possible D gene (6 bases). Germline V gene data show CDR1 as LNHDA and CDR2 as SQIVND (reference sequence). The CDR3 is 15 residues long. V was pared by 5 bases and J by 2 bases, with 12 bases between. The CDR3 region has the DNA TGTGCCAGTAGTGTCTCAGGGGACACTAATGAAAAACTGTTTTTT. It translates to CASSVSGDTNEKLFF.

The chain joins TRBV6-1 to TRBJ2-3; weak D call: TRBD2 (6 bases). The CDR3 spans 16 residues. CDR1 is MNHNS, CDR2 SASEGT, per germline. The V end lost 4 bases, the J end lost 2 bases, and 16 bases lay between the germline ends. The CDR3 nucleotides are TGTGCCAGCAGTGCGACTAGGGATGTATTCACAGATACGCAGTATTTT. Translated: CASSATRDVFTDTQYF.